One and the same sample provided the 21 T cell receptor beta chains below, sequenced in a study of T cell responses to AZD1222 COVID-19 vaccine. TCRdb's table, derived via immunoSEQ multiplex PCR, lists solely in-frame clones and lacks some. The sample records about 110,000 clones, 86% being singletons. The material sequenced was peripheral blood, taken on day 0 of AZD1222 vaccination. Receptor source: an adult in good health.

V usage is TRBV15 and J usage is TRBJ1-3, with D maybe TRBD1 (5 bases). Germline V lookup: CDR1 LNHNV, CDR2 YYDKDF (reference sequence). The CDR3 consists of 17 residues. Trimming pared 2 bases from V and 0 bases from J, leaving 14 bases between. The CDR3 region has the DNA TGTGCCACCAGCAGATCCCGCCTTGACAGCTCTGGAAACACCATATATTTT. Its translation is CATSRSRLDSSGNTIYF.

The V call is TRBV2, the J call TRBJ1-4; 7 nucleotides line up with TRBD1. The trim removed 6 bases at V and 3 bases at J, leaving 10 bases unmatched. Germline CDR1 SNHLY, CDR2 FYNNEI. The CDR3 is 16 amino acids. The CDR3 coding sequence is TGTGCCAGCAGAGTGATCGGGACAGCGTCTAATGAAAAACTGTTTTTT. Translation: CASRVIGTASNEKLFF.

As for this clone: Other DNA sequences of this sample code for an identical CDR3. The chain employs TRBV3-1 (or the pseudogene TRBV3-2) and TRBJ2-7; D remains ambiguous. Germline V CDR1 and CDR2: LGHDT, YNNKEL (reference sequence). V lost 0 bases to trimming and J lost 2 bases, with 2 bases between them. The CDR3 sequence is 12 residues long. CDR3 residues: CASSQDAYEQYF. CDR3 DNA sequence: TGTGCCAGCAGCCAAGACGCCTACGAGCAGTACTTC.

The chain recombines TRBV5-1 with TRBJ2-3, with D unclear. Looked up from germline, CDR1 is SGHRS and CDR2 is YFSETQ. The CDR3 consists of 13 residues. Trimming left V 3 bases short and J 0 bases short, with 5 bases between. The CDR3: CASSYGSTDTQYF. CDR3 coding DNA: TGCGCCAGCAGCTATGGGAGCACAGATACGCAGTATTTT.

The chain combines TRBV15 with TRBJ1-5; a possible D gene is TRBD1 (6 bases). Germline values: CDR1 LNHNV, CDR2 YYDKDF (reference sequence). V lost 5 bases to trimming and J lost 6 bases, with 11 bases between them. There are 13 residues in the CDR3. The CDR3, as DNA: TGTGCCACCAGCCCCCGGGGGCGTCAGCCCCAGCATTTT. It encodes CATSPRGRQPQHF.

The rearrangement links TRBV6-5 to TRBJ1-4, with a weak D call TRBD1 (5 bases). The CDR3 spans 14 residues. The germline V gene encodes CDR1 MNHEY and CDR2 SVGAGI. V lost 6 bases to trimming and J lost 2 bases, with 10 bases between them. CDR3 region: CASSSGETNEKLFF. The CDR3 DNA reads as TGTGCCAGCAGCTCGGGGGAGACTAATGAAAAACTGTTTTTT.

The V call is TRBV6-4, the J call TRBJ2-3; possible D gene TRBD2, 5 bases. The germline V gene has CDR1 MRHNA and CDR2 SNTAGT. The CDR3 covers 14 residues. V shed 10 bases and J shed 0 bases, with 14 bases lying between them. DNA of the CDR3: TGTGCCACCAGAGCGAGGGCTAGCACAGATACGCAGTATTTT. Protein product: CATRARASTDTQYF.

This chain uses TRBV14 with TRBJ1-1; D not certain. Trimming took 4 bases from V and 8 from J, leaving 5 bases between them. The CDR3 is 10 residues long. Germline V gene lookup returns CDR1 SGHDN and CDR2 FVKESK. The CDR3, as DNA: TGTGCCAGCAGCCGCCTCGAAGCTTTCTTT. Amino acids: CASSRLEAFF.

This chain connects TRBV15 to TRBJ1-5; 7 bases line up with TRBD1. This CDR3 contains 16 residues. Germline-derived CDR1 and CDR2 are LNHNV and YYDKDF (reference sequence). V shed 0 bases, J shed 2 bases, and the junction held 4 bases outside the gene matches. CDR3 DNA: TGTGCCACCAGCAGAGATGGGACAGTCGGCAATCAGCCCCAGCATTTT. This encodes CATSRDGTVGNQPQHF. Using reference TRBV15 and TRBJ1-5 for the parts outside the CDR3, the full variable domain is DAMVIQNPRYQVTQFGKPVTLSCSQTLNHNVMYWYQQKSSQAPKLLFHYYDKDFNNEADTPDNFQSRRPNTSFCFLDIRSPGLGDTAMYLCATSRDGTVGNQPQHFGDGTRLSIL.

Only a few counts were recorded for this clone. The rearrangement uses TRBV7-2 and TRBJ2-7; TRBD1 matches 11 bases. CDR1 is SGHTA, CDR2 FQGNSA, per germline. Losses at the gene ends were 5 bases for V and 2 bases for J; bases not matched to a gene: 2. The CDR3 runs 14 residues. The CDR3 spells CASSPGQGAYEQYF. Written as DNA, the CDR3 is TGTGCCAGCAGCCCGGGACAGGGGGCCTACGAGCAGTACTTC.

This chain connects TRBV24-1 to TRBJ2-5, with TRBD2 identical over 8 bases. V gave up 1 base and J gave up 1 base; unmatched junction bases: 7. This CDR3 comprises 17 residues. CDR1 and CDR2 (germline): KGHDR, SFDVKD. As DNA, the CDR3 is TGTGCCACCAGTGATTTTCGGGGGGGGCCGGGCCAAGAGACCCAGTACTTC. This encodes CATSDFRGGPGQETQYF.

CDR3 residues: CASSEQGIQETQYF. The CDR3 DNA reads TGTGCCAGCAGTGAACAGGGGATCCAAGAGACCCAGTACTTC. The J gene is TRBJ2-5, the V gene TRBV6-1; the D gene is possibly TRBD1 (6 bases). The ends were cut back, 2 bases at V and 1 base at J, with 8 bases in the middle. CDR1 and CDR2 (germline): MNHNS, SASEGT. The CDR3 length is 14 residues.

The chain employs TRBV2 and TRBJ1-1; D unresolved. Trimming shortened V by 6 bases and J by 4 bases, and 15 bases separated the two germline ends. The CDR3 runs to 14 residues. In germline, CDR1 is SNHLY, CDR2 FYNNEI. The CDR3 DNA follows: TGTGCCAGCAGGGTATTTGGGGTTGCCACTGAAGCTTTCTTT. Protein: CASRVFGVATEAFF.

The V and J genes are TRBV6-2 or TRBV6-3 and TRBJ1-5; no clear D. The CDR3 contains 13 residues. Germline CDR1 and CDR2: MNHEY and SVGEGT. Trimming cost V 5 bases and J 4 bases, with 9 bases left between them. For the CDR3, the DNA is TGTGCCAGCAGTGACCCTCAAAATCAGCCCCAGCATTTT. It is translated as CASSDPQNQPQHF.

This clone came up once. The chain couples TRBV18 to TRBJ1-1; D is undetermined. This CDR3 is 14 amino acids long. V lost 4 bases, J lost 4 bases, and 13 bases lay in between. CDR1 and CDR2 from the germline V gene are KGHSH and LQKENI. CDR3 coding DNA: TGTGCCAGCTCACAACTAGACACGACCACTGAAGCTTTCTTT. It is translated as CASSQLDTTTEAFF.

The chain has TRBV14 and TRBJ2-7; D call uncertain. The CDR3 spans 17 residues. Germline CDR1 SGHDN, CDR2 FVKESK. V was trimmed by 0 bases and J by 5 bases, leaving 20 bases between them. The DNA of the CDR3 is TGTGCCAGCAGCCAAGAGAGTTTGTGGGTCCGTAGGAACGAGCAGTACTTC. This translates into CASSQESLWVRRNEQYF.

CDR3 in amino acids: CASSYRTELLALHF. CDR3 coding DNA: TGTGCCAGCAGTTATAGGACAGAGCTTTTGGCCCTCCACTTT. The chain combines TRBV2 with TRBJ1-6, with a weak D call TRBD1 (6 bases). Germline-derived CDR1 and CDR2 are SNHLY and FYNNEI. The CDR3 is made up of 14 amino acids. Trimming removed 5 bases at V and 14 bases at J, with 19 bases between. The whole variable domain, remainder taken from reference TRBV2 and TRBJ1-6, is EPEVTQTPSHQVTQMGQEVILRCVPISNHLYFYWYRQILGQKVEFLVSFYNNEISEKSEIFDDQFSVERPDGSNFTLKIRSTKLEDSAMYFCASSYRTELLALHFGNGTRLTVT.

The rearrangement uses TRBV5-1 and TRBJ2-4, with D perhaps TRBD1 (7 bases). V lost 4 bases and J 7 bases, leaving 15 bases between the germline ends. Per germline, CDR1 SGHRS and CDR2 YFSETQ. This CDR3 comprises 14 residues. CDR3 nucleotides: TGCGCCAGCAGCGTAGGGGGCGCGGGGAACATTCAGTACTTC. This codes for CASSVGGAGNIQYF.

The rearrangement joins TRBV7-9 to TRBJ2-1, with a possible D match to TRBD1 (5 bases). This CDR3 is built from 12 residues. Germline V gene sequence: CDR1 SEHNR, CDR2 FQNEAQ (reference sequence). Trimming stripped 6 bases from V and 7 bases from J, with 10 bases between. The CDR3 coding sequence is TGTGCCAGCAGGGGGCCTGGGAATGAGCAGTTCTTC. It translates to CASRGPGNEQFF.

V usage is TRBV6-2 or TRBV6-3 and J usage is TRBJ1-1, with a tentative D call TRBD1 (5 bases). V lost 4 bases and J lost 1, with 13 bases in between. This CDR3 spans 15 amino acids. CDR1 is MNHEY, CDR2 SVGEGT, per germline. The CDR3 is CASSSGRGENTEAFF. For the CDR3, the DNA is TGTGCCAGCAGTTCTGGACGGGGGGAGAACACTGAAGCTTTCTTT.

This rearrangement joins TRBV19 to TRBJ2-3, with D perhaps matching TRBD1 (6 bases). Trimming pared 5 bases from V and 9 bases from J, leaving 9 bases between. This CDR3 is built from 11 residues. Per the germline V gene, CDR1 is LNHDA and CDR2 is SQIVND (reference sequence). CDR3 nucleotides: TGTGCCAGTAGTGAGGGGGTGACGCAGTATTTT. This translates into CASSEGVTQYF.